This T cell receptor (beta chain) was recovered during a study of blood T cell repertoires in COVID-19. As originally analysed: Amplified reference gene primers provided the basis for estimating nucleated cell counts. Clones were sequenced by immunoSEQ multiplex PCR, and TCRdb holds only the in-frame ones, with some missing. Clone size and the V and J calls come from that table; the DNA yielded D and trimming. This table has more than 110,000 clones, around nine tenths appearing once. The sample comprised peripheral blood. The sequence was obtained from a man in his 60s with active or convalescent COVID-19.

Here the CDR3 reads CASSIWGASSGNTIYF. Here the CDR3 DNA reads TGTGCCAGTAGTATCTGGGGCGCCAGCTCTGGAAACACCATATATTTT. The chain recombines TRBV19 with TRBJ1-3, with D maybe TRBD1 (5 bases). The length of the CDR3 is 16 residues. From germline, CDR1 is LNHDA and CDR2 SQIVND (reference sequence). Trimming removed 3 bases at V and 0 bases at J, with 12 bases between.